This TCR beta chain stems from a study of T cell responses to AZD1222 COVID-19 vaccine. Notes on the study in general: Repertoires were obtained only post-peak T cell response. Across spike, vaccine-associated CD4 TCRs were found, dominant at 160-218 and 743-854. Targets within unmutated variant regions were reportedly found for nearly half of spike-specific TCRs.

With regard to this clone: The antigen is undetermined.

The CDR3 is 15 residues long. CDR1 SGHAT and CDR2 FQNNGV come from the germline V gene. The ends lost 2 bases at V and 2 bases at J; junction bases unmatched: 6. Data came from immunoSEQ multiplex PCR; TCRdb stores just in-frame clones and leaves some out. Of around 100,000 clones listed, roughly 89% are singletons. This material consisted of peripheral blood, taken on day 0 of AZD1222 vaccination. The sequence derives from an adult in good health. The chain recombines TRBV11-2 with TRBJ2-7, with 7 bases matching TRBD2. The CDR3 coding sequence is TGTGCCAGCAGCTTATCGGGGGGTGTCCCCTACGAGCAGTACTTC. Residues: CASSLSGGVPYEQYF. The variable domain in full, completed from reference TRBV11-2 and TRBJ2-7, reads EAGVAQSPRYKIIEKRQSVAFWCNPISGHATLYWYQQILGQGPKLLIQFQNNGVVDDSQLPKDRFSAERLKGVDSTLKIQPAKLEDSAVYLCASSLSGGVPYEQYFGPGTRLTVT.